These T cell receptor beta chains were read from a single sample in a study of blood T cell repertoires in COVID-19. Assay: immunoSEQ multiplex PCR; the TCRdb copy retains only in-frame clones and omits some. The table has roughly 180,000 clones, roughly 83% seen once. The sample taken for sequencing was PBMCs or T cells enriched from blood (not recorded which). Source of these receptors: a woman aged 50 to 60 who had recovered from COVID-19. CDR3s include the opening cysteine and the closing phenylalanine or tryptophan. The D gene is left open where the match is weak. The size of a clone is reported for some rows only, either as once, few or many, or as a class for expanded clones.

cdr3_aa cdr3_nt cdr3_length d_call j_call v_call clone_size
CASFGGASYNEQFF TGCGCCAGTTTTGGGGGGGCCTCTTACAATGAGCAGTTCTTC 14 . TRBJ2-1 TRBV5-1 .
CASSLLNTIYF TGTGCCAGCAGTTTACTAAACACCATATATTTT 11 . TRBJ1-3 TRBV28 .
CASSLLGLGEQETQYF TGTGCCAGCAGCCTTCTTGGCCTTGGTGAACAAGAGACCCAGTACTTC 16 . TRBJ2-5 TRBV7-2 .
CASSFGRVTEAFF TGTGCCAGCAGCTTTGGCCGGGTCACTGAAGCTTTCTTT 13 . TRBJ1-1 TRBV7-2 .
CAWNPGSGNTIYF TGTGCCTGGAACCCCGGCTCTGGAAACACCATATATTTT 13 . TRBJ1-3 TRBV30 .
CASSLGLAGVDEQFF TGTGCCAGCAGCTTAGGGCTAGCGGGAGTCGATGAGCAGTTCTTC 15 TRBD2 TRBJ2-1 TRBV11-3 .
CASSLEDRGKAPLHF TGCGCCAGCAGCTTGGAGGACAGGGGAAAGGCACCCCTCCACTTT 15 TRBD1 TRBJ1-6 TRBV5-1 .
CASRLTGDAFF TGTGCCAGCCGCCTGACAGGGGACGCTTTCTTT 11 TRBD1 TRBJ1-1 TRBV6-2/TRBV6-3 .
CASSPRGRETQYF TGTGCCAGCAGTCCCCGAGGTAGGGAGACCCAGTACTTC 13 . TRBJ2-5 TRBV12-3/TRBV12-4 .
CASGAGYGYTF TGTGCCAGCGGTGCGGGCTATGGCTACACCTTC 11 . TRBJ1-2 TRBV2 few
CASRQANTGELFF TGTGCCAGCAGACAGGCGAACACCGGGGAGCTGTTTTTT 13 . TRBJ2-2 TRBV5-4 .
CASSKMGRWDSPLHF TGTGCCAGTAGTAAGATGGGCAGGTGGGATTCACCCCTCCACTTT 15 . TRBJ1-6 TRBV19 .
CASSQDRTSGNEQFF TGCGCCAGCAGCCAAGATCGGACTAGCGGCAATGAGCAGTTCTTC 15 TRBD2 TRBJ2-1 TRBV4-1 .
CATLDQGAVQPQHF TGTGCCACCCTAGATCAGGGGGCGGTTCAGCCCCAGCATTTT 14 TRBD1 TRBJ1-5 TRBV28 .
CSASLPRGETEAFF TGCAGTGCTAGTCTCCCCAGGGGCGAAACTGAAGCTTTCTTT 14 . TRBJ1-1 TRBV20-1 few
CASSVETGGGWMNTEAFF TGTGCCAGCAGCGTAGAGACAGGGGGCGGATGGATGAACACTGAAGCTTTCTTT 18 TRBD1 TRBJ1-1 TRBV9 .
CASSQGGEKLFF TGTGCCAGCAGCCAAGGAGGTGAAAAACTGTTTTTT 12 . TRBJ1-4 TRBV4-2 once
CASSQGQGPNTIYF TGTGCCAGCAGCCAAGGACAGGGTCCAAACACCATATATTTT 14 TRBD1 TRBJ1-3 TRBV3-1/TRBV3-2 .
CASSPGQGANGAGELFF TGTGCTAGCAGTCCGGGACAGGGGGCAAACGGGGCCGGGGAGCTGTTTTTT 17 TRBD1 TRBJ2-2 TRBV7-7 .
CASSPLAGWETQYF TGTGCCAGCAGTCCCCTGGCGGGGTGGGAGACCCAGTACTTC 14 . TRBJ2-5 TRBV7-3 .
CASSLGLETSETQYF TGTGCCAGCAGCTTAGGACTGGAGACTTCAGAGACCCAGTACTTC 15 . TRBJ2-5 TRBV7-2 .
CASRPMGGQPQHF TGTGCCAGCAGGCCCATGGGGGGACAGCCCCAGCATTTT 13 . TRBJ1-5 TRBV12-3/TRBV12-4 .
CASSLNGGREHGYTF TGTGCCAGCAGTTTAAATGGTGGTAGGGAGCATGGCTACACCTTC 15 . TRBJ1-2 TRBV28 .
CASSPSGGVDTQYF TGTGCCAGCAGCCCTAGCGGGGGGGTAGATACGCAGTATTTT 14 TRBD2 TRBJ2-3 TRBV7-2 .
CASSLPGLAGGMETQYF TGCGCCAGCAGCTTGCCCGGACTAGCGGGGGGGATGGAGACCCAGTACTTC 17 TRBD2 TRBJ2-5 TRBV5-1 .
CASSLTGGAGQPQHF TGTGCCAGCAGTCTGACAGGGGGCGCTGGTCAGCCCCAGCATTTT 15 TRBD1 TRBJ1-5 TRBV6-5 .
CASKLTPNTGELFF TGTGCCAGCAAACTGACACCGAACACCGGGGAGCTGTTTTTT 14 . TRBJ2-2 TRBV7-9 few
CASSLVGRGQTEAFF TGCGCCAGCAGCTTGGTTGGCAGGGGGCAAACTGAAGCTTTCTTT 15 TRBD1 TRBJ1-1 TRBV5-1 .
CAISQQVTNEAFF TGTGCCATCAGCCAGCAGGTAACAAATGAAGCTTTCTTT 13 . TRBJ1-1 TRBV10-3 .
CASSFGLGMREKLFF TGTGCCAGCAGCTTTGGTTTGGGTATGAGGGAAAAACTGTTTTTT 15 . TRBJ1-4 TRBV5-6 once
CAWSYTGSSNQPQHF TGTGCCTGGAGTTATACAGGGAGTAGCAATCAGCCCCAGCATTTT 15 . TRBJ1-5 TRBV30 few
CASSLPTGPISGELFF TGTGCCAGCAGCCTCCCGACAGGGCCCATAAGCGGGGAGCTGTTTTTT 16 TRBD1 TRBJ2-2 TRBV7-3 .
CASSPLGGGATDTQYF TGTGCCAGCAGCCCTCTCGGGGGAGGGGCCACAGATACGCAGTATTTT 16 . TRBJ2-3 TRBV21-1 .
CASSSSGTGSYGYTF TGTGCCAGCAGTTCCTCCGGGACAGGGAGCTATGGCTACACCTTC 15 TRBD1 TRBJ1-2 TRBV7-9 .
CASSQRISPSGTGELFF TGTGCCAGCAGTCAGCGAATATCCCCGAGTGGCACCGGGGAGCTGTTTTTT 17 . TRBJ2-2 TRBV11-2 .
CSAVAGDQETQYF TGCAGCGCCGTAGCGGGGGACCAAGAGACCCAGTACTTC 13 TRBD2 TRBJ2-5 TRBV29-1 .
CSAPLLAEAFF TGCAGTGCCCCCCTTCTAGCTGAAGCTTTCTTT 11 . TRBJ1-1 TRBV20-1 .
CASSRSSVPSGYTF TGTGCCAGCAGCCGATCATCAGTGCCCTCCGGCTACACCTTC 14 . TRBJ1-2 TRBV2 few
CASSPRTGNWAFF TGTGCCAGCAGCCCCAGGACAGGGAATTGGGCTTTCTTT 13 TRBD1 TRBJ1-1 TRBV7-8 .
CASSFGRGGALAGGELFF TGTGCCAGCAGCTTCGGCCGCGGGGGGGCCTTGGCGGGCGGGGAGCTGTTTTTT 18 TRBD2 TRBJ2-2 TRBV7-2 .
CASSAQGVDYNEQFF TGTGCCAGCAGCGCCCAGGGGGTCGACTACAATGAGCAGTTCTTC 15 TRBD1 TRBJ2-1 TRBV9 .
CASSLTHLGTGLNSPLHF TGTGCCAGCAGTCTCACCCACCTTGGGACAGGGCTCAATTCACCCCTCCACTTT 18 TRBD1 TRBJ1-6 TRBV6-6 .
CASSFRYGPGDYNEQFF TGTGCCAGCAGCTTCCGGTATGGCCCGGGGGATTACAATGAGCAGTTCTTC 17 . TRBJ2-1 TRBV7-9 .
CASSLPLTGVKAFF TGTGCCAGCAGTTTACCGTTGACAGGGGTAAAAGCTTTCTTT 14 TRBD1 TRBJ1-1 TRBV28 .
CASSPRQLPPTNTEAFF TGTGCCAGCAGTCCCCGACAGTTGCCCCCAACGAACACTGAAGCTTTCTTT 17 . TRBJ1-1 TRBV6-2/TRBV6-3 many
CASCWTSGENIQYF TGTGCCAGTTGCTGGACTAGCGGAGAAAACATTCAGTACTTC 14 TRBD2 TRBJ2-4 TRBV19 .
CATQGLGTEAFF TGTGCCACCCAGGGCTTGGGCACTGAAGCTTTCTTT 12 . TRBJ1-1 TRBV2 .
CASSLERYSGGTQYF TGTGCCAGCAGCTTAGAACGCTATTCAGGGGGGACCCAGTACTTC 15 TRBD1 TRBJ2-5 TRBV11-3 once
CASSLEYGTNTGELFF TGCGCCAGCAGCTTGGAATACGGGACTAACACCGGGGAGCTGTTTTTT 16 . TRBJ2-2 TRBV5-1 .
CASNEVAGRHTEAFF TGTGCCAGTAATGAGGTCGCAGGGCGCCACACTGAAGCTTTCTTT 15 . TRBJ1-1 TRBV19 few
CAWSVLGRGDTQYF TGTGCCTGGAGTGTACTCGGGAGAGGAGATACGCAGTATTTT 14 . TRBJ2-3 TRBV30 few
CASSLGLGPAGELFF TGCGCCAGCAGCCTGGGACTAGGGCCGGCCGGGGAGCTGTTTTTT 15 TRBD2 TRBJ2-2 TRBV10-1 .
CASRSRQGANQPQHF TGTGCCAGCCGATCAAGACAGGGGGCGAATCAGCCCCAGCATTTT 15 TRBD1 TRBJ1-5 TRBV27 few
CASRDRGLVNEKLFF TGTGCCAGCCGGGACAGGGGGCTCGTTAATGAAAAACTGTTTTTT 15 TRBD1 TRBJ1-4 TRBV6-5 .
CASRSGRVTYGYTF TGTGCCAGCCGTTCAGGGAGGGTCACCTATGGCTACACCTTC 14 . TRBJ1-2 TRBV6-5 few
CASSLGLAGVSNEQFF TGTGCCAGCAGCTTAGGACTAGCGGGAGTCTCCAATGAGCAGTTCTTC 16 TRBD2 TRBJ2-1 TRBV5-6 .
CASRQQVAGRDTQYF TGTGCCAGCAGGCAACAGGTAGCGGGACGAGATACGCAGTATTTT 15 TRBD2 TRBJ2-3 TRBV25-1 .
CASSVSGQGARVAFF TGTGCCAGCAGTGTCTCGGGACAGGGGGCGCGAGTGGCTTTCTTT 15 TRBD1 TRBJ1-1 TRBV28 .
CASSPAGAGNTIYF TGTGCCAGCTCACCAGCGGGGGCTGGAAACACCATATATTTT 14 . TRBJ1-3 TRBV18 .